The clone carrying this T cell receptor (beta chain) was seen a handful of times. The antigen remains unidentified. This entry belongs to a study of identical twins. Study conclusions and caveats: Twins' excess sharing was less marked for out-of-frame beta sequences.

Per germline, CDR1 SGHDN and CDR2 FVKESK. V lost 1 base, J lost 0 bases, and 14 bases lay in between. CDR3 length: 17 amino acids. TCRdb re-called the 5' RACE reads through MiXCR, storing one row per CDR3 protein. The profile shows 1.5 million to 2 million distinct CDR3 sequences, about 30% of them singletons. Every donor was a healthy Caucasian. V gene TRBV14 combines with J gene TRBJ2-3; no firm D call. The TCR comes from a newborn girl in good health. Specimen: cord blood. CDR3 protein: CASSQALLITSTDTQYF. CDR3 DNA sequence: TGTGCCAGCAGCCAAGCGTTACTAATTACGAGCACAGATACGCAGTATTTT.